What follows describes a single TCR beta chain. V lost 5 bases, J lost 1 base, and 5 bases stayed unmatched. This CDR3 has 15 amino acids. The V gene's germline CDR1 is SGHNT and CDR2 YYREEE (reference sequence). Sequenced by immunoSEQ multiplex PCR; TCRdb stores in-frame clones only, minus some. The sample lists tens of thousands of clones; approximately 85% were seen once. This record belongs to a study of blood T cell repertoires in COVID-19. The rearrangement links TRBV5-4 to TRBJ2-2; TRBD1 matches 7 bases. The TCR originated in a woman between 70 and 85 years old in a cohort sampled during active COVID-19. The specimen sequenced was peripheral blood. The CDR3 region has the DNA TGTGCCAGCAGTCGGGACAGCCTGAACACCGGGGAGCTGTTTTTT. Translated, it gives CASSRDSLNTGELFF. Based on the CDR3 plus reference TRBV5-4 and TRBJ2-2, the full variable domain is ETGVTQSPTHLIKTRGQQVTLRCSSQSGHNTVSWYQQALGQGPQFIFQYYREEENGRGNFPPRFSGLQFPNYSSELNVNALELDDSALYLCASSRDSLNTGELFFGEGSRLTVL.